A selection of T cell receptor beta chains follows, all from one sample in a study of blood T cell repertoires in COVID-19. Repertoires were generated with immunoSEQ multiplex PCR, while TCRdb's copy carries only in-frame clones and drops some. The top ten clones hold 9.8% of a sample with 150,000 to 180,000 clones, roughly 82% of them seen once. The sequenced sample was peripheral blood. The receptors stem from a woman aged 45 to 65 with acute or convalescent COVID-19. CDR3s include the opening cysteine and the closing phenylalanine or tryptophan. The D gene is left open where the match is weak. The size entry is marked missing in some rows and otherwise reads once, few, many or a size class.

d_gene	abundance	v_gene	j_gene	CDR3aa	CDR3nt
NA	NA	TRBV10-3	TRBJ2-6	CAISERGAGANVLTF	TGTGCCATCAGTGAGCGGGGTGCTGGGGCCAACGTCCTGACTTTC
TRBD1	NA	TRBV6-5	TRBJ1-4	CASSYRDRADEKLFF	TGTGCCAGCAGTTACAGGGACAGGGCGGACGAAAAACTGTTTTTT
NA	NA	TRBV24-1	TRBJ2-2	CATSWGQGTGELFF	TGTGCCACCAGTTGGGGGCAGGGCACCGGGGAGCTGTTTTTT
TRBD1	once	TRBV7-8	TRBJ2-1	CASSADRDPYNEQFF	TGTGCCAGCAGCGCGGACAGGGACCCCTACAATGAGCAGTTCTTC
TRBD1	NA	TRBV27	TRBJ1-5	CASRGGTGPDQPQHF	TGTGCCAGCAGGGGGGGGACAGGGCCCGATCAGCCCCAGCATTTT
TRBD2	NA	TRBV11-2	TRBJ2-7	CASSAGLAAGSYEQYF	TGTGCCAGCAGCGCGGGACTAGCGGCCGGGTCCTACGAGCAGTACTTC
NA	NA	TRBV19	TRBJ2-4	CASSSRPVPNIQYF	TGTGCCAGTAGTTCCCGTCCAGTTCCAAACATTCAGTACTTC
NA	NA	TRBV6-5	TRBJ2-4	CASMTGEGKNIQYF	TGTGCCAGCATGACCGGGGAAGGTAAAAACATTCAGTACTTC
TRBD2	NA	TRBV12-5	TRBJ2-7	CASAPAWREKVYEQYF	TGTGCTAGTGCCCCCGCCTGGCGGGAGAAGGTCTACGAGCAGTACTTC
NA	NA	TRBV18	TRBJ1-5	CASSPPGSVSNQPQHF	TGTGCCAGCTCACCACCGGGTAGCGTTAGCAATCAGCCCCAGCATTTT
NA	NA	TRBV2	TRBJ1-2	CASSESWRGVDGYTF	TGTGCCAGCAGTGAATCGTGGAGGGGAGTGGATGGCTACACCTTC
TRBD1	NA	TRBV18	TRBJ1-1	CASSPPGTGNTEAFF	TGTGCCAGCTCACCACCGGGGACAGGGAACACTGAAGCTTTCTTT
NA	NA	TRBV9	TRBJ1-2	CASSPTLRGGAPNYGYTF	TGTGCCAGCAGCCCCACCCTCCGAGGGGGGGCGCCTAACTATGGCTACACCTTC
TRBD2	NA	TRBV4-3	TRBJ2-5	CASSPTSGRIEETQYF	TGCGCCAGCAGCCCTACTAGCGGGAGAATCGAAGAGACCCAGTACTTC
TRBD1	NA	TRBV4-1	TRBJ1-2	CASSQDQETGTGLGYTF	TGCGCCAGCAGCCAAGACCAAGAAACCGGGACAGGGCTTGGCTACACCTTC
NA	NA	TRBV6-2/TRBV6-3	TRBJ1-1	CASSYVWGAEAFF	TGTGCCAGCAGTTACGTTTGGGGGGCTGAAGCTTTCTTT
NA	few	TRBV4-1	TRBJ1-3	CASSRGLGAGSGNTIYF	TGCGCCAGCAGCCGGGGGTTGGGGGCAGGGTCTGGAAACACCATATATTTT
NA	NA	TRBV5-1	TRBJ1-2	CASSHARGARPEDGNYGYTF	TGCGCCAGCAGCCACGCACGGGGGGCGAGACCGGAAGACGGTAACTATGGCTACACCTTC
NA	NA	TRBV5-8	TRBJ2-3	CASSLRRSTDTQYF	TGTGCCAGCAGCTTGCGTAGAAGCACAGATACGCAGTATTTT
NA	NA	TRBV2	TRBJ2-7	CASSLTREQYF	TGTGCCAGCAGCCTAACGCGGGAGCAGTACTTC
NA	few	TRBV6-6	TRBJ1-2	CASSPDMGADYGYTF	TGTGCCAGCAGCCCTGACATGGGGGCGGACTATGGCTACACCTTC
NA	NA	TRBV15	TRBJ1-2	CATSRGQLPYGYTF	TGTGCCACCAGCAGAGGACAGCTACCTTATGGCTACACCTTC
TRBD1	NA	TRBV15	TRBJ2-7	CATHRPGQGTYEQYF	TGTGCCACCCATCGGCCAGGACAGGGAACCTACGAGCAGTACTTC
TRBD1	NA	TRBV5-1	TRBJ2-5	CASSQQGAEETQYF	TGCGCCAGCAGCCAACAGGGGGCGGAGGAGACCCAGTACTTC
TRBD1	NA	TRBV4-1	TRBJ1-5	CASSQDTGSGDRDQPQHF	TGCGCCAGCAGCCAAGATACAGGATCGGGGGACAGGGATCAGCCCCAGCATTTT
TRBD2	NA	TRBV9	TRBJ2-3	CASSLAGLTDTQYF	TGTGCCAGCAGTCTAGCGGGTCTCACAGATACGCAGTATTTT
NA	NA	TRBV3-1/TRBV3-2	TRBJ2-7	CASSQAEGGQYF	TGTGCCAGCAGCCAGGCGGAGGGAGGGCAGTACTTC
TRBD1	few	TRBV4-3	TRBJ1-6	CASSQLIGQGSYPLHF	TGCGCCAGCAGCCAACTGATCGGACAGGGATCGTACCCCCTCCACTTT
NA	NA	TRBV28	TRBJ1-2	CASIQNQNYGYTF	TGTGCCAGCATCCAGAACCAGAACTATGGCTACACCTTC
NA	NA	TRBV28	TRBJ1-2	CASTHDGGNGYTF	TGTGCCAGCACTCACGACGGCGGCAATGGCTACACCTTC
NA	NA	TRBV29-1	TRBJ2-1	CSVEEIGQPQFF	TGCAGCGTTGAAGAGATAGGACAGCCGCAGTTCTTC
NA	NA	TRBV30	TRBJ1-5	CAWSGGLNGNQPQHF	TGTGCCTGGAGTGGGGGACTGAACGGCAATCAGCCCCAGCATTTT
TRBD1	once	TRBV5-8	TRBJ1-2	CASSWDRGLDGYTF	TGTGCCAGCAGCTGGGACAGGGGGCTTGATGGCTACACCTTC
NA	NA	TRBV12-3/TRBV12-4	TRBJ2-1	CASSLGGYEQFF	TGTGCCAGCAGTTTAGGAGGGTATGAGCAGTTCTTC
TRBD1	NA	TRBV2	TRBJ2-5	CASAPGQGQETQYF	TGTGCCAGCGCTCCGGGACAGGGTCAAGAGACCCAGTACTTC
TRBD1	NA	TRBV18	TRBJ2-7	CASSPGTDNSYEQYF	TGTGCCAGCTCACCGGGGACAGACAACTCCTACGAGCAGTACTTC
NA	NA	TRBV19	TRBJ2-7	CASSYTGTPLYEQYF	TGTGCCAGTAGTTATACCGGGACACCCCTCTACGAGCAGTACTTC
NA	NA	TRBV19	TRBJ2-5	CASSITWQREETQYF	TGTGCCAGTAGTATAACCTGGCAGCGAGAAGAGACCCAGTACTTC
NA	once	TRBV2	TRBJ1-2	CASSEIRDLGRDGYTF	TGTGCCAGCAGTGAAATACGGGACTTAGGCCGGGATGGCTACACCTTC
NA	once	TRBV5-1	TRBJ1-6	CASRPGHIYNSPLHF	TGCGCCAGCAGGCCGGGACACATCTATAATTCACCCCTCCACTTT
TRBD2	NA	TRBV5-5	TRBJ2-1	CASSRGLAGQEQFF	TGTGCCAGCAGCCGGGGACTAGCGGGCCAAGAGCAGTTCTTC
NA	NA	TRBV5-6	TRBJ1-2	CASSSSKGHTYGYTF	TGTGCCAGCAGCTCCTCAAAGGGGCATACTTATGGCTACACCTTC
NA	NA	TRBV24-1	TRBJ2-1	CATSDLQTVGGESSYNEQFF	TGTGCCACCAGTGATTTGCAAACTGTGGGGGGTGAGAGCTCCTACAATGAGCAGTTCTTC
TRBD1	NA	TRBV2	TRBJ1-5	CASTTGLRQPQHF	TGTGCCAGCACGACAGGGCTTAGACAGCCCCAGCATTTT